Listed below are T cell receptor beta chains from one sample, sequenced in a study of blood T cells in healthy people across ages. One entry per CDR3 protein results from TCRdb running MiXCR on the 5' RACE reads. The sample includes about a million distinct CDR3 sequences, around two fifths seen only once; the top ten take approximately 14%. The sample comprised blood. Source of these receptors: a man aged 18 to 30 in good health. Both conserved end residues are part of each CDR3. The D gene is left open where the match is weak.

CDR3aa: CSARGRGPSNKKLFF
d_gene: TRBD1
v_gene: TRBV20-1

CDR3aa: CASSLGQIGHPSYEQYF
d_gene: -
v_gene: TRBV7-9

CDR3aa: CASSPGGQYYGYTF
d_gene: TRBD1
v_gene: TRBV12-3/TRBV12-4

CDR3aa: CASAAPQRIGRKETQFF
d_gene: -
v_gene: TRBV28

CDR3aa: CASSYESRETQYF
d_gene: -
v_gene: TRBV6-2/TRBV6-3

CDR3aa: CASSYTGTRLEKLFF
d_gene: -
v_gene: TRBV5-5

CDR3aa: CASSYGTGEVSPLHF
d_gene: TRBD1
v_gene: TRBV27

CDR3aa: CSVEVLGQGQGETQYF
d_gene: -
v_gene: TRBV29-1

CDR3aa: CASRLQGDVIGDTQYF
d_gene: TRBD1
v_gene: TRBV28

CDR3aa: CASSPMPGSSGSADTQYF
d_gene: TRBD2
v_gene: TRBV3-1

CDR3aa: CASSYTGFLGEAFF
d_gene: -
v_gene: TRBV6-6

CDR3aa: CSAANSQDRYTDTQYF
d_gene: -
v_gene: TRBV20-1

CDR3aa: CSANHRLGNQPQHF
d_gene: -
v_gene: TRBV20-1

CDR3aa: CASSYKAEPTSTDTQYF
d_gene: -
v_gene: TRBV6-5

CDR3aa: CASSFNEGYGYTF
d_gene: -
v_gene: TRBV7-9

CDR3aa: CAGSSRAAADTQYF
d_gene: -
v_gene: TRBV11-2

CDR3aa: CSVLTGASYEQYF
d_gene: TRBD1
v_gene: TRBV29-1

CDR3aa: CSFVGRVNTEAFF
d_gene: -
v_gene: TRBV29-1

CDR3aa: CASSEGRSDTQYF
d_gene: -
v_gene: TRBV6-2/TRBV6-3

CDR3aa: CSVEGRGALSAFF
d_gene: -
v_gene: TRBV29-1

CDR3aa: CASSFSTRETQYF
d_gene: -
v_gene: TRBV7-9

CDR3aa: CASSPGQGSSYNEQFF
d_gene: TRBD1
v_gene: TRBV6-2/TRBV6-3

CDR3aa: CASSLTIFLGDTQYF
d_gene: -
v_gene: TRBV7-6

CDR3aa: CASGDMGYGYTF
d_gene: -
v_gene: TRBV6-2/TRBV6-3

CDR3aa: CSAPLAGGQLEQYF
d_gene: TRBD2
v_gene: TRBV20-1

CDR3aa: CATSRDRGQGDPEAFF
d_gene: TRBD1
v_gene: TRBV15

CDR3aa: CASSLGINQPQHF
d_gene: -
v_gene: TRBV7-9

CDR3aa: CASSNTGNEKLFF
d_gene: -
v_gene: TRBV7-9

CDR3aa: CASSPQGLVPDNEQYF
d_gene: TRBD2
v_gene: TRBV7-9

CDR3aa: CSAGSGPGTRGDLETQYF
d_gene: TRBD2
v_gene: TRBV20-1

CDR3aa: CASSTSTGSQPQHF
d_gene: TRBD1
v_gene: TRBV6-6

CDR3aa: CASSYRQGTNEKLFF
d_gene: TRBD1
v_gene: TRBV6-5

CDR3aa: CSAREGGDTEAFF
d_gene: -
v_gene: TRBV20-1

CDR3aa: CASSPDLNTEAFF
d_gene: -
v_gene: TRBV18

CDR3aa: CSASGPLSTGSFYNSPLHF
d_gene: -
v_gene: TRBV20-1

CDR3aa: CASSGRTGGDTEAFF
d_gene: TRBD1
v_gene: TRBV5-1

CDR3aa: CSARFGESPLHF
d_gene: -
v_gene: TRBV20-1

CDR3aa: CASSQEGGMHDTQYF
d_gene: -
v_gene: TRBV4-2

CDR3aa: CASSSRVDTQYF
d_gene: -
v_gene: TRBV7-9

CDR3aa: CSAGRRTATDEQYF
d_gene: -
v_gene: TRBV20-1

CDR3aa: CASSVTGLNEQFF
d_gene: -
v_gene: TRBV25-1

CDR3aa: CASTRTSAGGDTQYF
d_gene: TRBD2
v_gene: TRBV2

CDR3aa: CASNPRDRSSYNEQFF
d_gene: TRBD1
v_gene: TRBV2

CDR3aa: CASSITTGSNQPQHF
d_gene: -
v_gene: TRBV7-2

CDR3aa: CASSFLTGTSGGPFKSYGQYF
d_gene: TRBD2
v_gene: TRBV11-1

CDR3aa: CSARGPDGSYEQYF
d_gene: -
v_gene: TRBV20-1

CDR3aa: CASSKGTLYEQFF
d_gene: -
v_gene: TRBV4-3

CDR3aa: CSVQLAGNEQYF
d_gene: TRBD2
v_gene: TRBV29-1

CDR3aa: CASSPGGQRAFF
d_gene: TRBD1
v_gene: TRBV7-2

CDR3aa: CAISDRGGGENNEQYF
d_gene: TRBD2
v_gene: TRBV10-3

CDR3aa: CSVDGSSAGELFF
d_gene: -
v_gene: TRBV29-1

CDR3aa: CASSVGVRIANEQFF
d_gene: -
v_gene: TRBV9

CDR3aa: CASSFNGGWTDTQYF
d_gene: -
v_gene: TRBV12-3/TRBV12-4

CDR3aa: CASSPRTSGRNNEQFF
d_gene: TRBD2
v_gene: TRBV9

CDR3aa: CASGLVGTGSYNEQFF
d_gene: TRBD1
v_gene: TRBV12-5

CDR3aa: CASSPTNSGVEVGTQYF
d_gene: TRBD2
v_gene: TRBV5-1

CDR3aa: CASSYTGTGLWVNEQFF
d_gene: TRBD1
v_gene: TRBV11-2

CDR3aa: CASSPQSGQVDNSPLHF
d_gene: TRBD1
v_gene: TRBV7-2

CDR3aa: CSANESGPKPLHF
d_gene: -
v_gene: TRBV20-1